Following are 15 T cell receptor beta chains from one sample sequenced in a study of CD8+ T cells in alopecia areata. The sample's treatment: oral pan-JAK inhibitor, 5-10 mg twice daily. Isolated RNA was reverse transcribed into cDNA used as the sequencing template. TCRdb's copy holds only in-frame clones and misses some; the assay was immunoSEQ multiplex PCR. The table has about 190,000 clones, 60% seen once. Sequences were derived from CD4+ T cells sorted from blood, sampled at week 24, from a patient treated with tofacitinib. The receptors stem from a human donor with alopecia areata.

This chain links TRBV27 with TRBJ2-1, with D perhaps TRBD1 (6 bases). V lost 2 bases to trimming and J lost 4 bases, with 9 bases between them. Germline V CDR1 and CDR2: MNHEY, SMNVEV (reference sequence). CDR3 length equals 14 residues. CDR3 nucleotides: TGTGCCAGCAGTTTAAAGGACAGTTACAATGAGCAGTTCTTC. Translating gives CASSLKDSYNEQFF.

The genes are TRBV7-2 and TRBJ2-3, with 14 bases aligning to TRBD2. The CDR3 consists of 15 residues. CDR1 is SGHTA and CDR2 is FQGNSA in the germline V gene. Unmatched junction bases numbered 2, after V lost 5 bases and J lost 4 bases. CDR3 loop: CASSRLAGGADTQYF. Written as DNA, the CDR3 is TGTGCCAGCAGCCGACTAGCGGGGGGGGCAGATACGCAGTATTTT.

The chain employs TRBV2 and TRBJ2-1; TRBD2 matches 12 bases. The germline V gene has CDR1 SNHLY and CDR2 FYNNEI. This CDR3 has 17 residues. The V and J ends lost 5 bases and 3 bases, in that order; junction bases with no gene match: 8. As DNA, the CDR3 is TGTGCCAGCAGTTCCCAGATACTAGCGGGGGGCTACAATGAGCAGTTCTTC. Its protein is CASSSQILAGGYNEQFF.

The rearrangement joins TRBV5-1 to TRBJ2-3, with unresolved D. V lost 0 bases and J 3 bases, leaving 5 bases between the germline ends. The CDR3 runs 13 residues. Germline loops: CDR1 SGHRS, CDR2 YFSETQ. CDR3 loop: CASSLVGTDTQYF. CDR3 nucleotide sequence: TGCGCCAGCAGCTTGGTTGGGACAGATACGCAGTATTTT.

This sequence joins TRBV6-5 and TRBJ2-5; the D is unclear. Germline assignment: CDR1 MNHEY and CDR2 SVGAGI. The CDR3 runs to 14 residues. V lost 6 bases to trimming and J lost 1 base, with 12 bases between them. Here the CDR3 reads CASRPTATQETQYF. Written as DNA, the CDR3 is TGTGCCAGCAGACCGACGGCAACCCAAGAGACCCAGTACTTC.

J is TRBJ2-2 and V is TRBV30; D unresolved. Trimming cost V 1 base and J 2 bases, with 17 bases left between them. This CDR3 has 17 amino acids. Germline CDR1 is GTSNPN and CDR2 is SVGIG (reference sequence). This chain's CDR3 is CAWSDIWWRKNTGELFF. Written as DNA, the CDR3 is TGTGCCTGGAGTGATATTTGGTGGCGAAAAAACACCGGGGAGCTGTTTTTT.

This clone was detected only a few times. The chain couples TRBV29-1 to TRBJ2-3; TRBD1 agrees at 7 bases. The CDR3 is made up of 12 amino acids. Per the germline V gene, CDR1 is SQVTM and CDR2 is ANQGSEA. J gave up 5 bases and V 6 bases, and 5 bases lay outside the gene matches. CDR3 amino acids: CSVRPGGDTQYF. The CDR3 DNA sequence: TGCAGCGTGAGGCCAGGGGGAGATACGCAGTATTTT.

The chain employs TRBV7-9 and TRBJ2-3, with TRBD1 matching 9 bases. The CDR3 has 15 residues. Germline V lookup: CDR1 SEHNR, CDR2 FQNEAQ (reference sequence). With V trimmed by 5 bases and J by 8 bases, 11 bases remained unmatched. The CDR3 coding sequence is TGTGCCAGCAGCGCGCCCTGGGACAGGGTGGGTACGCAGTATTTT. This gives the protein CASSAPWDRVGTQYF. Complete variable domain (other parts from reference TRBV7-9 and TRBJ2-3): DTGVSQNPRHKITKRGQNVTFRCDPISEHNRLYWYRQTLGQGPEFLTYFQNEAQLEKSRLLSDRFSAERPKGSFSTLEIQRTEQGDSAMYLCASSAPWDRVGTQYFGPGTRLTVL.

Here the CDR3 reads CASSYSVGEQFF. The CDR3 region has the DNA TGTGCCAGCAGTTACTCAGTCGGGGAGCAGTTCTTC. The V and J genes are TRBV6-5 and TRBJ2-1; D unresolved. Germline V gene lookup returns CDR1 MNHEY and CDR2 SVGAGI. CDR3 length: 12 residues. V lost 0 bases and J lost 10, with 7 bases in between.

The rearrangement joins TRBV4-3 to TRBJ2-1; D is possibly TRBD1 (6 bases). The germline V gene encodes CDR1 LGHNA and CDR2 YSLEER. This CDR3 has 13 amino acids. Trimming shortened V by 3 bases and J by 7 bases, and 10 bases separated the two germline ends. CDR3 DNA: TGCGCCAGCAGCCATAACAGGGATAATGAGCAGTTCTTC. Its protein is CASSHNRDNEQFF.

The rearrangement joins TRBV30 to TRBJ1-1, with D maybe TRBD1 (6 bases). The CDR3 totals 12 residues. Germline loops: CDR1 GTSNPN, CDR2 SVGIG (reference sequence). Trimming stripped 4 bases from V and 5 bases from J, with 11 bases between. CDR3 amino acids: CAWTGAVTEAFF. CDR3 bases: TGTGCCTGGACAGGGGCTGTGACTGAAGCTTTCTTT. Drawing the rest from reference TRBV30 and TRBJ1-1, the complete variable domain is SQTIHQWPATLVQPVGSPLSLECTVEGTSNPNLYWYRQAAGRGLQLLFYSVGIGQISSEVPQNLSASRPQDRQFILSSKKLLLSDSGFYLCAWTGAVTEAFFGQGTRLTVV.

The V call is TRBV30, the J call TRBJ1-2; D is uncertain. The CDR3 loop spans 12 amino acids. Trimming stripped 3 bases from V and 5 bases from J, with 10 bases between. CDR1 is GTSNPN and CDR2 is SVGIG in the germline V gene (reference sequence). Here the CDR3 DNA reads TGTGCCTGGAGCCGGGAACAGTATGGCTACACCTTC. Its translation: CAWSREQYGYTF.

This clone was detected only a few times. This chain links TRBV5-4 with TRBJ2-4; D may be TRBD1 (6 bases). Germline V CDR1 and CDR2: SGHNT, YYREEE (reference sequence). V lost 2 bases, J lost 8 bases, and 11 bases lay in between. This CDR3 spans 13 amino acids. The CDR3 DNA follows: TGTGCCAGCAGCTTAGGGACATTGGACATTCAGTACTTC. Its translation is CASSLGTLDIQYF.

The genes are TRBV28 and TRBJ2-7, with 9 bases aligning to TRBD1. Germline CDR1 MDHEN, CDR2 SYDVKM. The CDR3 has 15 amino acids. After removal of 4 bases from V and 10 bases from J, the junction contained 14 bases not matched to a gene. The CDR3 nucleotides are TGTGCCAGCAGTTCAACCGGGACAGGGAGCCCCGTCCAGTACTTC. Translating it yields CASSSTGTGSPVQYF.

The chain couples TRBV30 to TRBJ2-3; TRBD2 matches at 12 bases. This CDR3 has 15 residues. Germline trimming cut 2 bases from V and 4 bases from J; bases unmatched to any gene: 4. CDR1 and CDR2 (germline): GTSNPN, SVGIG (reference sequence). The CDR3 sequence: CAWSRLAGASDTQYF. Written as DNA, the CDR3 is TGTGCCTGGAGTCGACTAGCGGGGGCATCAGATACGCAGTATTTT. Drawing the rest from reference TRBV30 and TRBJ2-3, the complete variable domain is SQTIHQWPATLVQPVGSPLSLECTVEGTSNPNLYWYRQAAGRGLQLLFYSVGIGQISSEVPQNLSASRPQDRQFILSSKKLLLSDSGFYLCAWSRLAGASDTQYFGPGTRLTVL.